This T cell receptor beta chain stems from a study of tumor-infiltrating lymphocytes in localized non-small cell lung cancer. The overall study: Tumor tissue and non-adjacent uninvolved lung came from each patient. Whole-study results and caveats: TCR sequencing covered a subset of patients with enough tissue. Technical variation could not be separated from intratumor heterogeneity here.

As regards this clone: Its antigen is not known. The identical CDR3 is also encoded by other nucleotide sequences in the sample.

Assay: immunoSEQ multiplex PCR; the TCRdb copy retains only in-frame clones and omits some. This sample yields 20,000 to 30,000 clones, of which roughly 69% are seen a single time; 14% to 15% belongs to the top ten. From germline, CDR1 is SGHRS and CDR2 YFSETQ. CDR3 size: 15 residues. Trimming cost V 0 bases and J 6 bases; bases outside gene matches: 2. The sequencing input was lung tumor tissue. The clonotype comes from a human donor with non-small cell lung cancer. The chain recombines TRBV5-1 with TRBJ2-1; 11 bases align to TRBD2. The CDR3 is CASSLDSGRANEQFF. CDR3 nucleotide sequence: TGCGCCAGCAGCTTGGATAGCGGGAGGGCCAATGAGCAGTTCTTC.